The 7 T cell receptor beta chains presented below share a single source sample, sequenced in a study of human T cells and chemical hapten exposure. Noted time point: patch test 1, 2 weeks after DPC sensitization. The treatment is: therapeutic diphenylcyclopropenone sensitization with weekly scalp DPC. TCRdb processed the RACE reads anew with MiXCR; each CDR3 protein has one entry. The sample records 150,000 to 200,000 distinct CDR3 sequences, around 13% being singletons. The sequencing here drew on whole blood, taken in connection with sensitization to the hapten diphenylcyclopropenone (DPC). These receptors were taken from a woman aged 25-40 years with alopecia areata. Some clones in this sample may be carry-over from other donors' samples.

The CDR3 loop is CASSESSGTGIQPQHF. The DNA for the CDR3 is TGTGCCAGCAGTGAATCTTCCGGGACAGGGATTCAGCCCCAGCATTTT. V is TRBV6-1 and J is TRBJ1-5, with 9 bases aligning to TRBD1. CDR3 length: 16 amino acids. V lost 2 bases to trimming and J lost 6 bases; unmatched junction nucleotides: 8. The V gene's germline CDR1 is MNHNS and CDR2 SASEGT.

The rearrangement links TRBV20-1 to TRBJ1-3; tentative D call: TRBD1 (5 bases). The V and J ends lost 3 bases and 4 bases respectively, with 13 bases between them. The CDR3 has 14 amino acids. CDR1 and CDR2 from the germline V gene are DFQATT and SNEGSKA (reference sequence). CDR3 sequence reads: CSASDARGGNTIYF. The CDR3 nucleotides read TGCAGTGCTAGTGACGCACGGGGCGGAAACACCATATATTTT.

Ten or more counts support this clonotype. The J gene is TRBJ2-7, the V gene TRBV14; no firm D call. This CDR3 region has 12 residues. V lost 1 base, J lost 4 bases, and 5 bases lay in between. CDR1 and CDR2 (germline): SGHDN, FVKESK. CDR3 loop: CASSQGRYEQYF. The DNA of the CDR3 is TGTGCCAGCAGCCAAGGAAGGTACGAGCAGTACTTC.

This sequence joins TRBV2 and TRBJ1-4; D may be TRBD1 (6 bases). Trimming shortened V by 1 base and J by 10 bases, and 13 bases separated the two germline ends. The CDR3 runs 14 residues. CDR1 is SNHLY and CDR2 is FYNNEI in the germline V gene. CDR3 DNA: TGTGCCAGCAGTGAAGGGGGGCAGGGCCGAAAACTGTTTTTT. As protein: CASSEGGQGRKLFF.

In this sample, this clonotype turned up a few times. V gene TRBV5-1 combines with J gene TRBJ2-3; a weak D match, TRBD1 (7 bases). The germline gives CDR1 SGHRS, CDR2 YFSETQ. The CDR3 is 15 residues long. The V gene lost 5 bases and the J gene lost 3 bases, with 16 bases spanning the gap. The CDR3 DNA sequence: TGCGCCAGCAGGCATCAGGGGGGACAAACAGATACGCAGTATTTT. The encoded protein is CASRHQGGQTDTQYF.

J is TRBJ2-7 and V is TRBV20-1; D tentatively fits TRBD1 or TRBD2 (5 bases each). The CDR3 length is 12 residues. Trimming shortened V by 5 bases and J by 6 bases, and 14 bases separated the two germline ends. The V gene's germline CDR1 is DFQATT and CDR2 SNEGSKA (reference sequence). The CDR3 bases are TGCAGTGCTGGACGGGACCACACCGAGCAGTACTTC. Its translation is CSAGRDHTEQYF.

This clonotype has at least ten counts. This chain uses TRBV4-3 with TRBJ1-5, with D unresolved. Trimming took off 0 bases at V and 4 bases at J, with 10 bases between the two ends. CDR1 LGHNA and CDR2 YSLEER come from the germline V gene. The CDR3 covers 15 residues. The CDR3 region is CASSQDWRLNQPQHF. The CDR3 DNA reads TGCGCCAGCAGCCAAGACTGGCGGTTAAATCAGCCCCAGCATTTT.